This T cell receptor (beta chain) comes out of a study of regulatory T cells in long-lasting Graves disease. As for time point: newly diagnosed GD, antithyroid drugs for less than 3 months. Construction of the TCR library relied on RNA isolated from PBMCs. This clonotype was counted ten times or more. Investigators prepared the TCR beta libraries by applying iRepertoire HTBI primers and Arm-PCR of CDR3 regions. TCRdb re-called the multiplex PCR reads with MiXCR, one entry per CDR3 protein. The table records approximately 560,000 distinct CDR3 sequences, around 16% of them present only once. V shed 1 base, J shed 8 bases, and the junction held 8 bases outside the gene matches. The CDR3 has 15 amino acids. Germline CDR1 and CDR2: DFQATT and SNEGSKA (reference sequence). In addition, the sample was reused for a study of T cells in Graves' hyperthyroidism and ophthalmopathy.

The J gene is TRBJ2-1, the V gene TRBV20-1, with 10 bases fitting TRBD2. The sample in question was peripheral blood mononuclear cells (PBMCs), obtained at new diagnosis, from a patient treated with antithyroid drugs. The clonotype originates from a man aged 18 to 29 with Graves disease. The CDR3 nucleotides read TGCAGTGCTAGAGTCGCTAGCGGGAGCTCCTATGAGCAGTTCTTC. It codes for CSARVASGSSYEQFF.